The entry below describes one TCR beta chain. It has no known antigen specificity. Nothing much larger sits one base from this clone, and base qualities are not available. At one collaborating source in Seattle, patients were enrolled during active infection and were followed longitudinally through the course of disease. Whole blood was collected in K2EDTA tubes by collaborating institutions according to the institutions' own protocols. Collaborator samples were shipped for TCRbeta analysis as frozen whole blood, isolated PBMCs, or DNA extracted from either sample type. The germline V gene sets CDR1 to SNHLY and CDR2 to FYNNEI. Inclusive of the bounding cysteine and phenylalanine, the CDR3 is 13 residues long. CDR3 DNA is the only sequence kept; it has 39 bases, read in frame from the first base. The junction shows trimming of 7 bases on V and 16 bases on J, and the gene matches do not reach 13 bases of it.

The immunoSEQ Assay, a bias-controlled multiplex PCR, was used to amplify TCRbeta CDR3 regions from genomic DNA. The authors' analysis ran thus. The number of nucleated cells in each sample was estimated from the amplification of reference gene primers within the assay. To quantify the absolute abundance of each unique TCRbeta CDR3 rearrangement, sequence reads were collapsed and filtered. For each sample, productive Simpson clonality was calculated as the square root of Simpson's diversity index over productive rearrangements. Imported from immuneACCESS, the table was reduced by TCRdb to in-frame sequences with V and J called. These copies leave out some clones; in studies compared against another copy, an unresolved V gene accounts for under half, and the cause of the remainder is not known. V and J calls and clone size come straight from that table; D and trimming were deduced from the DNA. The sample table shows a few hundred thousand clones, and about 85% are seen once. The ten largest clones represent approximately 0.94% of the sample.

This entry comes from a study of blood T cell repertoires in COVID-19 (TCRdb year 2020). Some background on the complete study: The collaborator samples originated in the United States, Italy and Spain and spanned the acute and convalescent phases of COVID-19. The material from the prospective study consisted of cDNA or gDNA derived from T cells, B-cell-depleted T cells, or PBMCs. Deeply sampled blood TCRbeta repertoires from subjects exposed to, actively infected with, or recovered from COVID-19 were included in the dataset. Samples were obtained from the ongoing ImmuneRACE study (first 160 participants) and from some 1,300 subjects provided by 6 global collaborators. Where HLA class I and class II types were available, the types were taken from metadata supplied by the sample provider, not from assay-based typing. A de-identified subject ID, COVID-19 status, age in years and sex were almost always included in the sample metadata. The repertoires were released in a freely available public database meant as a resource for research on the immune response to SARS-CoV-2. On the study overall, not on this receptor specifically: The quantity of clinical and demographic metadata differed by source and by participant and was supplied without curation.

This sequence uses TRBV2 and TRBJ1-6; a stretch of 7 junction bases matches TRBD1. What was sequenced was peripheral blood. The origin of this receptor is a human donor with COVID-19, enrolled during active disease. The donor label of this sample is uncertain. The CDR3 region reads CASTDRENGSLHF. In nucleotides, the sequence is TGTGCCAGCACAGACAGGGAGAATGGTTCTCTCCACTTT.